What follows are 26 T cell receptor beta chains derived from one specimen sequenced in a study of T cell responses to AZD1222 COVID-19 vaccine. Clones were sequenced by immunoSEQ multiplex PCR, and TCRdb holds only the in-frame ones, with some missing. The sample has roughly 81,000 clones; about 86% are singletons. Source: peripheral blood, taken on day 0 of AZD1222 vaccination. Every receptor here comes from an adult in good health.

This chain connects TRBV19 to TRBJ1-5, with D perhaps TRBD1 (5 bases). V lost 1 base and J lost 3, with 13 bases in between. The CDR3 is 16 residues long. In germline, CDR1 is LNHDA, CDR2 SQIVND (reference sequence). CDR3 in DNA: TGTGCCAGTAGTATAGTTTGGGGGTTGAACAATCAGCCCCAGCATTTT. Residues: CASSIVWGLNNQPQHF. Variable domain in full (rest from reference TRBV19 and TRBJ1-5): DGGITQSPKYLFRKEGQNVTLSCEQNLNHDAMYWYRQDPGQGLRLIYYSQIVNDFQKGDIAEGYSVSREKKESFPLTVTSAQKNPTAFYLCASSIVWGLNNQPQHFGDGTRLSIL.

V gene TRBV3-1 (or the pseudogene TRBV3-2) combines with J gene TRBJ2-7; 10 bases agree with TRBD2. The V gene end was trimmed by 1 base and the J gene end by 7 bases; junction bases not matched to a gene: 10. The CDR3 consists of 16 residues. Germline V lookup: CDR1 LGHDT, CDR2 YNNKEL (reference sequence). The CDR3 coding sequence is TGTGCCAGCAGCCAAGGGCCGAGCGGGAGGGCCGGGGAGCAGTACTTC. It specifies CASSQGPSGRAGEQYF.

The chain uses TRBV5-1 and TRBJ2-2; D is tentatively TRBD1 or TRBD2 (5 bases each). CDR3 length equals 16 residues. Between the trimmed V and J ends, which lost 4 bases and 2 bases, there was a span of 15 bases. The germline gives CDR1 SGHRS, CDR2 YFSETQ. CDR3 DNA sequence: TGCGCCAGCAGCCCTCGGGGCAGGGACAACACCGGGGAGCTGTTTTTT. Its translation is CASSPRGRDNTGELFF.

The chain employs TRBV28 and TRBJ1-2; maybe TRBD1 (5 bases). Germline lookup yields CDR1 MDHEN and CDR2 SYDVKM. V lost 5 bases, J lost 4 bases, and 14 bases lay in between. There are 14 residues in the CDR3. CDR3: CASSLPGQGYGYTF. The CDR3 nucleotides read TGTGCCAGCAGTCTCCCCGGGCAGGGCTATGGCTACACCTTC.

V gene TRBV30 combines with J gene TRBJ2-7; tentative D call: TRBD1 (5 bases). The germline CDR1 and CDR2 sequences are GTSNPN and SVGIG (reference sequence). The CDR3 loop spans 11 amino acids. V was shortened by 6 bases and J by 6 bases, with 12 bases between the two germline ends. The CDR3 DNA sequence: TGTGCCTGCCGACAGAGGCGCGAGCAGTACTTC. This translates into CACRQRREQYF.

The V gene is TRBV29-1, the J gene TRBJ1-5; TRBD1 might be the D (5 bases). The V gene's germline CDR1 is SQVTM and CDR2 ANQGSEA. Deletions cut 4 bases from V and 4 bases from J, with 8 bases between. The CDR3 is 12 residues long. The CDR3 nucleotides are TGCAGCGTTGCACAGGTTAATCAGCCCCAGCATTTT. Translating it yields CSVAQVNQPQHF.

The rearrangement links TRBV12-3 or TRBV12-4 to TRBJ2-7; D is uncertain. The CDR3 extends over 12 amino acids. V was cut by 5 bases and J by 9 bases, with 14 bases left in between. CDR3 region: CASSPSPPWQYF. The CDR3 region has the DNA TGTGCCAGCAGTCCGAGCCCCCCCTGGCAGTACTTC.

The chain couples TRBV19 to TRBJ1-1, with 7 bases fitting TRBD1. Germline V lookup: CDR1 LNHDA, CDR2 SQIVND (reference sequence). CDR3 size: 14 residues. The J segment lost 3 bases and the V segment lost 5 bases, leaving 6 bases of the junction unmatched. The CDR3 sequence: CASSPPQGDTEAFF. CDR3 coding DNA: TGTGCCAGTAGTCCCCCCCAGGGGGACACTGAAGCTTTCTTT.

This clone was seen only a few times. DNA of the CDR3: TGTGCCAGCAGCTTATTCAGGGGGAGTAATTCACCCCTCCACTTT. Translated: CASSLFRGSNSPLHF. The rearrangement links TRBV11-2 to TRBJ1-6; 7 bases are a match to TRBD1. CDR1 is SGHAT, CDR2 FQNNGV, per germline. The CDR3 extends over 15 amino acids. Trimming removed 2 bases from V and 6 bases from J; junction bases left unmatched: 4.

This clone was counted only a few times. Other DNA sequences in the sample encode the same CDR3. V and J are TRBV5-1 and TRBJ1-5; TRBD1 agrees at 10 bases. Germline trimming cut 2 bases from V and 5 bases from J; bases unmatched to any gene: 1. The CDR3 is 14 amino acids. Germline CDR1 is SGHRS and CDR2 is YFSETQ. The CDR3 DNA reads as TGCGCCAGCAGCTTAGGACAGGGGGATCAGCCCCAGCATTTT. The encoded protein is CASSLGQGDQPQHF.

V gene TRBV7-8 combines with J gene TRBJ2-5; the match to TRBD2 covers 9 bases. After removal of 1 base from V and 5 bases from J, the junction contained 2 bases not matched to a gene. This CDR3 contains 14 residues. Germline CDR1 and CDR2: SGHVS and FQNEAQ. As DNA, the CDR3 is TGTGCCAGCAGCTTAGGGCTAGCGGGGGAGACCCAGTACTTC. Translated, it gives CASSLGLAGETQYF.

The chain carries TRBV10-1 and TRBJ2-7; 8 nucleotides match TRBD2. The CDR3 sequence is 15 residues long. With 5 bases clipped from V and 2 bases from J, the junction kept 8 bases outside the gene matches. Germline V CDR1 and CDR2: WNHNN, SYGVQD (reference sequence). The chain's CDR3 is CASSNTAGGPYEQYF. The CDR3 DNA is TGCGCCAGCAGTAATACGGCGGGAGGCCCCTACGAGCAGTACTTC.

The V and J genes are TRBV6-5 and TRBJ2-7, with D possibly being TRBD1 (5 bases). Germline loops: CDR1 MNHEY, CDR2 SVGAGI. Trimming took off 7 bases at V and 0 bases at J, with 13 bases between the two ends. This CDR3 has 14 residues. CDR3 sequence reads: CASTMTANSYEQYF. CDR3 sequence (DNA): TGTGCCAGCACCATGACAGCAAACTCCTACGAGCAGTACTTC.

This clone was seen a single time. This chain joins TRBV19 and TRBJ1-1, with no clear D. Germline V CDR1 and CDR2: LNHDA, SQIVND (reference sequence). The CDR3 is 13 amino acids. The ends were cut back, 6 bases at V and 0 bases at J, with 8 bases in the middle. The CDR3 nucleotides are TGTGCCAGTAGGACCTTAGTGAACACTGAAGCTTTCTTT. It translates to CASRTLVNTEAFF.

The rearrangement joins TRBV5-4 to TRBJ1-6; TRBD1 is a possible D gene (5 bases). The CDR3 has 15 amino acids. Germline CDR1 reads SGHNT; CDR2 reads YYREEE (reference sequence). Trimming removed 8 bases at V and 9 bases at J, with 21 bases between. CDR3 nucleotide sequence: TGTGCCAGTGGTTGGTCTAAGGGGCTTAGTTCACCCCTCCACTTT. This sequence encodes CASGWSKGLSSPLHF. The full variable domain, completed using reference TRBV5-4 and TRBJ1-6, is ETGVTQSPTHLIKTRGQQVTLRCSSQSGHNTVSWYQQALGQGPQFIFQYYREEENGRGNFPPRFSGLQFPNYSSELNVNALELDDSALYLCASGWSKGLSSPLHFGNGTRLTVT.

This chain joins TRBV2 and TRBJ1-1; D unclear. In germline, CDR1 is SNHLY, CDR2 FYNNEI. This CDR3 comprises 11 residues. Trimming shortened V by 6 bases and J by 1 base, and 3 bases separated the two germline ends. The CDR3 is CASRENTEAFF. The DNA for the CDR3 is TGTGCCAGCAGGGAGAACACTGAAGCTTTCTTT.

The CDR3: CASSARTYNEQFF. In DNA form, the CDR3 reads TGTGCCAGCAGCGCCCGGACCTACAATGAGCAGTTCTTC. The chain combines TRBV9 with TRBJ2-1; D ambiguous. This CDR3 has 13 amino acids. V lost 3 bases and J lost 2, with 6 bases in between. CDR1 is SGDLS and CDR2 is YYNGEE in the germline V gene. The whole variable domain, filled in from reference TRBV9 and TRBJ2-1, reads DSGVTQTPKHLITATGQRVTLRCSPRSGDLSVYWYQQSLDQGLQFLIQYYNGEERAKGNILERFSAQQFPDLHSELNLSSLELGDSALYFCASSARTYNEQFFGPGTRLTVL.

V gene TRBV19 combines with J gene TRBJ1-5; maybe TRBD1 (6 bases). Germline values: CDR1 LNHDA, CDR2 SQIVND (reference sequence). V shed 2 bases and J shed 4 bases, with 9 bases lying between them. The CDR3 runs to 14 residues. The CDR3 DNA sequence: TGTGCCAGTAGTATATGGACAGATAATCAGCCCCAGCATTTT. Its translation: CASSIWTDNQPQHF.

The V call is TRBV27, the J call TRBJ2-7, with TRBD2 identical over 8 bases. Germline V CDR1 and CDR2: MNHEY, SMNVEV (reference sequence). The CDR3 contains 17 residues. The junction had 15 bases not matched to a gene; V was cut back by 6 bases and J by 2 bases. The CDR3 DNA sequence: TGTGCCAGCAGCCGGGGGGGCTGGCGGGAGGTTACCTACGAGCAGTACTTC. As protein: CASSRGGWREVTYEQYF.

The chain uses TRBV28 and TRBJ1-5; D is possibly TRBD1 (5 bases). The CDR3 contains 16 residues. V lost 10 bases and J lost 3, with 22 bases in between. Germline V gene lookup returns CDR1 MDHEN and CDR2 SYDVKM. DNA of the CDR3: TGTGCCACCAGACTTGGGACCGGGGCCTACAATCAGCCCCAGCATTTT. It translates to CATRLGTGAYNQPQHF.

The chain recombines TRBV12-3 or TRBV12-4 with TRBJ1-6, with D hard to call. The length of the CDR3 is 13 residues. V lost 3 bases and J 5 bases, leaving 5 bases between the germline ends. The CDR3 coding sequence is TGTGCCAGCAGTTTGCTGGATAATTCACCCCTCCACTTT. Translation gives CASSLLDNSPLHF.

The rearrangement joins TRBV18 to TRBJ2-5; 11 bases are a match to TRBD2. This CDR3 is 15 amino acids long. J was trimmed by 1 base and V by 5 bases; bases with no gene match: 3. Per the germline V gene, CDR1 is KGHSH and CDR2 is LQKENI. The CDR3 DNA reads as TGTGCCAGCTCAACAGGGACTAGCGGCCAAGAGACCCAGTACTTC. Protein product: CASSTGTSGQETQYF.

The J gene is TRBJ2-7, the V gene TRBV19; D is uncertain. The V end was cut by 0 bases, the J end by 3 bases, with 12 bases between. The CDR3 has 15 amino acids. Germline CDR1 LNHDA, CDR2 SQIVND (reference sequence). The CDR3 spells CASSIDYGRYYEQYF. CDR3 DNA: TGTGCCAGTAGTATAGATTACGGCAGGTACTACGAGCAGTACTTC.

The J gene is TRBJ1-1, the V gene TRBV9; the D is unclear. This CDR3 is built from 13 residues. CDR1 and CDR2 from the germline V gene are SGDLS and YYNGEE. Trimming stripped 0 bases from V and 3 bases from J, with 6 bases between. CDR3 coding DNA: TGTGCCAGCAGCGTAGGAGGTTACACTGAAGCTTTCTTT. Translating it yields CASSVGGYTEAFF. Full variable domain (outside the CDR3, taken from reference TRBV9 and TRBJ1-1): DSGVTQTPKHLITATGQRVTLRCSPRSGDLSVYWYQQSLDQGLQFLIQYYNGEERAKGNILERFSAQQFPDLHSELNLSSLELGDSALYFCASSVGGYTEAFFGQGTRLTVV.

The rearrangement joins TRBV2 to TRBJ1-2, with D tentatively TRBD1 (5 bases). V lost 7 bases and J 8 bases, leaving 17 bases between the germline ends. CDR1 and CDR2 from the germline V gene are SNHLY and FYNNEI. The CDR3 has 13 residues. The CDR3 nucleotides read TGTGCCAGCAAGGGGCAGGGACGGTTCGGCTACACCTTC. This translates into CASKGQGRFGYTF. Drawing the rest from reference TRBV2 and TRBJ1-2, the complete variable domain is EPEVTQTPSHQVTQMGQEVILRCVPISNHLYFYWYRQILGQKVEFLVSFYNNEISEKSEIFDDQFSVERPDGSNFTLKIRSTKLEDSAMYFCASKGQGRFGYTFGSGTRLTVV.

This chain links TRBV27 with TRBJ2-5; D uncertain. This CDR3 has 11 residues. In germline, CDR1 is MNHEY, CDR2 SMNVEV (reference sequence). V dropped 6 bases and J dropped 5 bases, with 7 bases sitting between them. CDR3 DNA sequence: TGTGCCAGCAGACTCAGGGAGACCCAGTACTTC. Its translation is CASRLRETQYF.